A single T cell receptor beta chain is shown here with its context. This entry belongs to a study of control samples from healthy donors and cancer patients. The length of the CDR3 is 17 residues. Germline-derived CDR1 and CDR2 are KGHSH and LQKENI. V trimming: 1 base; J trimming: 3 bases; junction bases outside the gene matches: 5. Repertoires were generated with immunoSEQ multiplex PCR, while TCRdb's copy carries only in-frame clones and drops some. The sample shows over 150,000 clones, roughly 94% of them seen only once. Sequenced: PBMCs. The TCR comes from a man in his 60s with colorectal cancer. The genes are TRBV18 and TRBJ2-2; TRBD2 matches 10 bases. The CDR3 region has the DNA TGTGCCAGCTCACCACAGGAGCGGGGGGGCTACACCGGGGAGCTGTTTTTT. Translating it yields CASSPQERGGYTGELFF.